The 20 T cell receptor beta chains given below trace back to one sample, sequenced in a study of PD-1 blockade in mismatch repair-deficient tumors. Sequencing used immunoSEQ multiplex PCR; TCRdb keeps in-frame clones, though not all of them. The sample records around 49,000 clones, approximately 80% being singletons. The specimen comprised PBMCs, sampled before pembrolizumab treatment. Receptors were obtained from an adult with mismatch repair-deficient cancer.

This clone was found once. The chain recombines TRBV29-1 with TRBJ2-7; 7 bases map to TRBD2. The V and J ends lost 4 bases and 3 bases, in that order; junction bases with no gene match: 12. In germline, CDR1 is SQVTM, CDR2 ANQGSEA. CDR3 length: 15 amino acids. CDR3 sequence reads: CSVGTARDYGYEQYF. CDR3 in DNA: TGCAGCGTTGGAACGGCCCGGGACTACGGCTACGAGCAGTACTTC.

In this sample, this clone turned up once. As DNA, the CDR3 is TGTGCCAGTAGCTATCCTAGCGGGAGGACCCGCTCGGGCACAGATACGCAGTATTTT. It yields the protein CASSYPSGRTRSGTDTQYF. The chain is built from TRBV19 and TRBJ2-3; the match to TRBD2 covers 11 bases. CDR3 length equals 19 residues. Germline loops: CDR1 LNHDA, CDR2 SQIVND (reference sequence). Trimming removed 6 bases from V and 1 base from J; junction bases left unmatched: 15.

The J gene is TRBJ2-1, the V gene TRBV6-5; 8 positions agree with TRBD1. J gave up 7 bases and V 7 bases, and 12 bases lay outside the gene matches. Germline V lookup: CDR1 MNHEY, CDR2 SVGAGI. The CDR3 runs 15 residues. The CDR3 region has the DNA TGTGCCAGCACCCCCCCGGGACAGGTGAGGAATGAGCAGTTCTTC. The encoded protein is CASTPPGQVRNEQFF.

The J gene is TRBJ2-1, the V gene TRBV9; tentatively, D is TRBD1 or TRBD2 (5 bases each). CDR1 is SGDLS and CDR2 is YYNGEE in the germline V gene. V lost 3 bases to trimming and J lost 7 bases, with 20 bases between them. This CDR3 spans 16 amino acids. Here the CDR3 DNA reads TGTGCCAGCAGCGGCGCTCTCTGGGACCCGGGTAATGAGCAGTTCTTC. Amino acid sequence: CASSGALWDPGNEQFF.

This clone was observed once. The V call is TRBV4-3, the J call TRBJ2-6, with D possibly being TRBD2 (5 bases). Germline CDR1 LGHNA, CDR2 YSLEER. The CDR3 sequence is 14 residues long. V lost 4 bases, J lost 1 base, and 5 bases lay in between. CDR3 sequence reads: CASSPGSGANVLTF. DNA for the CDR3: TGCGCCAGCAGCCCGGGGTCTGGGGCCAACGTCCTGACTTTC.

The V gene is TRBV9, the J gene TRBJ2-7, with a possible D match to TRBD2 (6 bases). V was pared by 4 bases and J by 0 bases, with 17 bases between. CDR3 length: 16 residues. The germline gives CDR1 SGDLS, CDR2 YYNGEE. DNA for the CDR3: TGTGCCAGCAGCCCCCGCGGGACTGTAAGCTCCTACGAGCAGTACTTC. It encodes CASSPRGTVSSYEQYF.

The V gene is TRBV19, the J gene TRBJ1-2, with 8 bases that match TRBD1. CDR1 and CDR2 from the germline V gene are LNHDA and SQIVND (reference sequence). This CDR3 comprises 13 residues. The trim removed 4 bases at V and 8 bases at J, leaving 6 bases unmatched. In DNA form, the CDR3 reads TGTGCCAGTAGTAGGACAGGGCCCGTCGGCTACACCTTC. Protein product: CASSRTGPVGYTF.

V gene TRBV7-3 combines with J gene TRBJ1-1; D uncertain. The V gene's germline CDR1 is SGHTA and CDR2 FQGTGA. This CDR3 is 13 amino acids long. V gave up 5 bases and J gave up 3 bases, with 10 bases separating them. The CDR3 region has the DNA TGTGCCAGCAGCCGAGGGCTTGACACTGAAGCTTTCTTT. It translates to CASSRGLDTEAFF.

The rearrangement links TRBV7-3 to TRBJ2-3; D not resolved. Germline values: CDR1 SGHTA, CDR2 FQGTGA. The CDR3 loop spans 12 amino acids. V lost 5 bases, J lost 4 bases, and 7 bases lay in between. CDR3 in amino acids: CASSQRPDTQYF. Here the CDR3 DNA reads TGTGCCAGCAGCCAAAGGCCAGATACGCAGTATTTT.

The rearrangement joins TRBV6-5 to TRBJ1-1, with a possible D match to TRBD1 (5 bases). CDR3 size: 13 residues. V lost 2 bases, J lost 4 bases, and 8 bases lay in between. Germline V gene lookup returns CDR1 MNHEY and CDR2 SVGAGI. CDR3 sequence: CASSYEGVTEAFF. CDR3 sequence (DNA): TGTGCCAGCAGTTACGAAGGGGTCACTGAAGCTTTCTTT.

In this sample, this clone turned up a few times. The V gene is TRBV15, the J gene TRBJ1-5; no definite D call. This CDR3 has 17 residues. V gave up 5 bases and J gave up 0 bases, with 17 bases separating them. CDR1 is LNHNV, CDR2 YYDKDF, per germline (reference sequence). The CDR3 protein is CATSQLPRDYSNQPQHF. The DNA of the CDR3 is TGTGCCACCAGCCAACTCCCACGGGATTATAGCAATCAGCCCCAGCATTTT.

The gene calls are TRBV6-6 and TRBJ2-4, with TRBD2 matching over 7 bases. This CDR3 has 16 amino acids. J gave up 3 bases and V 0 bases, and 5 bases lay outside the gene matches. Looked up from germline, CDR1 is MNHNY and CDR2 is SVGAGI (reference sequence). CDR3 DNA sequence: TGTGCCAGCAGTTACTCGATTCGGGGGGACAAAAACATTCAGTACTTC. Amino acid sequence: CASSYSIRGDKNIQYF.

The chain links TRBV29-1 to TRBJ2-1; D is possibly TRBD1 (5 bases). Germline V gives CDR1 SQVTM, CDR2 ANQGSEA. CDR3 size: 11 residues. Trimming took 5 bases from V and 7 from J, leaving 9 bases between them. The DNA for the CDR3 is TGCAGCGTTTATAAGGGGAATGAGCAGTTCTTC. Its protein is CSVYKGNEQFF.

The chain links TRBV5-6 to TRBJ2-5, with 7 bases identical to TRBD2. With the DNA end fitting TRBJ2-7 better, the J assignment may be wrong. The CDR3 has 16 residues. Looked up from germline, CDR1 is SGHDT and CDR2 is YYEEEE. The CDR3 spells CASSLARRLAAYEQYF. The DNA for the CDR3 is TGTGCCAGCAGCTTGGCCCGCAGACTAGCAGCCTACGAGCAGTACTTC.

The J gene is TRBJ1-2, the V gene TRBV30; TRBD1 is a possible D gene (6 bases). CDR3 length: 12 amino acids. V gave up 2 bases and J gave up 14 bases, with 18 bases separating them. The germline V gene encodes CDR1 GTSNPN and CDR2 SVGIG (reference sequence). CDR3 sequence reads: CAWSKARQVHTF. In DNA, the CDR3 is TGTGCCTGGAGTAAGGCGAGACAGGTGCATACCTTC.

CDR3 sequence: CASSVRGLDTIYF. The CDR3, as DNA: TGTGCCAGCAGCGTAAGAGGGCTGGACACCATATATTTT. The chain couples TRBV9 to TRBJ1-3; D not certain. The length of the CDR3 is 13 residues. Germline V CDR1 and CDR2: SGDLS, YYNGEE. V lost 1 base, J lost 8 bases, and 10 bases lay in between.

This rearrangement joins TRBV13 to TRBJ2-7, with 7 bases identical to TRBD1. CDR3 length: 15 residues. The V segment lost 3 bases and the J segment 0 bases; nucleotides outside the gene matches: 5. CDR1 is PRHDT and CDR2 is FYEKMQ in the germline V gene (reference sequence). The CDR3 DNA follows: TGTGCCAGCAGCTTTCGAGGGGGCGGCTCCTACGAGCAGTACTTC. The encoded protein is CASSFRGGGSYEQYF.

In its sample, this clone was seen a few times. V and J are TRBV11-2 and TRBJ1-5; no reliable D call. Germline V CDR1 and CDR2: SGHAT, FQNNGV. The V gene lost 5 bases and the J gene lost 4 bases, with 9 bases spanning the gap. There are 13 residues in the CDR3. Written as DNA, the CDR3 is TGTGCCAGCAGCGGCGGGCCGAATCAGCCCCAGCATTTT. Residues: CASSGGPNQPQHF.

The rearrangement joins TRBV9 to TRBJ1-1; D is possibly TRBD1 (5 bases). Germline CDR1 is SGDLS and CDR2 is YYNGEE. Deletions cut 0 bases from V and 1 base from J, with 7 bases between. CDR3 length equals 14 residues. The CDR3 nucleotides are TGTGCCAGCAGCGTAGGACAGACGAACACTGAAGCTTTCTTT. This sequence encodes CASSVGQTNTEAFF.

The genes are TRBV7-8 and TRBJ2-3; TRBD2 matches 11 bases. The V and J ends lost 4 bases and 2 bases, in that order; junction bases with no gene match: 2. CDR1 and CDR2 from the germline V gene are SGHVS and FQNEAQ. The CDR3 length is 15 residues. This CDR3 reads CASSSSGRPTDTQYF. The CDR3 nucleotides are TGTGCCAGCAGCTCTAGCGGGAGGCCCACAGATACGCAGTATTTT.